These T cell receptor delta chains were read from a single sample in a study of gamma-delta T cells after stem cell transplantation. TCRdb reanalysed the RT-PCR reads via CATT. In the table there are about 1,300 delta-chain clones, roughly 2.8% of which are singletons. The sample taken for sequencing was gamma-delta T cells. The source is a human donor. It is not recorded whose cells these are; they may come from a transplant donor. Both conserved end residues are part of each CDR3. The D gene is left open where the match is weak. Clone size appears in some rows only: once, few, many, or a class for an expanded clone.

CDR3: CACDTWGTDKLIF
DNA: TGTGCCTGTGACACCTGGGGGACCGATAAACTCATCTTT
V: TRDV2
size: large
J: TRDJ1
D: -

CDR3: CACDWLGFRSDKLIF
DNA: TGTGCCTGTGACTGGTTAGGGTTTCGATCCGATAAACTCATCTTT
V: TRDV2
size: few
J: TRDJ1
D: -

CDR3: CACDFPPTGGYGSWDTRQMFF
DNA: TGTGCCTGTGACTTTCCCCCAACTGGGGGATACGGCTCCTGGGACACCCGACAGATGTTTTTC
V: TRDV2
size: large
J: TRDJ3
D: TRDD3

CDR3: CACDTGGLGDEPTYTDKLIF
DNA: TGTGCCTGTGACACCGGAGGACTGGGGGACGAACCAACGTACACCGATAAACTCATCTTT
V: TRDV2
size: few
J: TRDJ1
D: TRDD3

CDR3: CACDTVDSTGIDKLIF
DNA: TGTGCCTGTGACACCGTCGACTCCACAGGAATCGATAAACTCATCTTT
V: TRDV2
size: large
J: TRDJ1
D: -

CDR3: CACDIVGDTRERTDKLIF
DNA: TGTGCCTGTGACATCGTGGGGGATACGCGAGAACGCACCGATAAACTCATCTTT
V: TRDV2
size: -
J: TRDJ1
D: TRDD3

CDR3: CACDRLADILGDWPVADKLIF
DNA: TGTGCCTGTGACCGGCTCGCCGACATACTGGGGGATTGGCCGGTGGCCGATAAACTCATCTTT
V: TRDV2
size: once
J: TRDJ1
D: TRDD3

CDR3: CACDRLGVTDKLIF
DNA: TGTGCCTGTGACCGGCTTGGCGTCACCGATAAACTCATCTTT
V: TRDV2
size: large
J: TRDJ1
D: -

CDR3: CACDAILADKLIF
DNA: TGTGCCTGTGATGCCATTCTCGCCGATAAACTCATCTTT
V: TRDV2
size: large
J: TRDJ1
D: -

CDR3: CACDGVGDTRTDKLIF
DNA: TGTGCCTGTGACGGGGTGGGGGATACGCGGACCGACAAACTCATCTTT
V: TRDV2
size: medium-sized
J: TRDJ1
D: TRDD3

CDR3: CACDTVGGLGDSINKLIF
DNA: TGTGCCTGTGACACCGTCGGTGGACTGGGGGATTCAATAAATAAACTCATCTTT
V: TRDV2
size: large
J: TRDJ1
D: TRDD3

CDR3: CACDTIQWRVPGGLTDKLIF
DNA: TGTGCCTGTGACACAATCCAATGGAGAGTCCCTGGGGGATTAACCGATAAACTCATCTTT
V: TRDV2
size: large
J: TRDJ1
D: TRDD3

CDR3: CACDTLLHVPYTDKLIF
DNA: TGTGCCTGTGACACCTTACTCCATGTGCCTTACACCGATAAACTCATCTTT
V: TRDV2
size: -
J: TRDJ1
D: -

CDR3: CACDTVVRDKGRRTDKLIF
DNA: TGTGCCTGTGACACCGTCGTCCGGGATAAGGGACGGAGGACCGATAAACTCATCTTT
V: TRDV2
size: large
J: TRDJ1
D: -

CDR3: CACDTVELGDTQRGTDKLIF
DNA: TGTGCCTGTGACACCGTGGAACTGGGGGATACCCAGAGAGGGACCGATAAACTCATCTTT
V: TRDV2
size: few
J: TRDJ1
D: TRDD3

CDR3: CACDTVGYLTTDKLIF
DNA: TGTGCCTGTGACACCGTGGGATACCTCACAACCGATAAACTCATCTTT
V: TRDV2
size: large
J: TRDJ1
D: TRDD3

CDR3: CACDTLLTGGSDKLIF
DNA: TGTGCCTGTGACACTCTACTTACTGGGGGATCCGATAAACTCATCTTT
V: TRDV2
size: large
J: TRDJ1
D: TRDD3

CDR3: CACDTVGLLGDTEIMSTDKLIF
DNA: TGTGCCTGTGACACCGTGGGCCTATTGGGGGATACAGAGATTATGTCCACCGATAAACTCATCTTT
V: TRDV2
size: large
J: TRDJ1
D: TRDD3

CDR3: CACDTVELGDHTDKLIF
DNA: TGTGCCTGTGACACCGTGGAACTGGGGGATCACACCGATAAACTCATCTTT
V: TRDV2
size: few
J: TRDJ1
D: TRDD3

CDR3: CALGELLPSEGDITDKLIF
DNA: TGTGCTCTTGGGGAACTGCTCCCTTCCGAGGGGGATATCACCGATAAACTCATCTTT
V: TRDV1
size: medium-sized
J: TRDJ1
D: TRDD3

CDR3: CALGEANLSYLYWGIRAIPDKLIF
DNA: TGTGCTCTTGGGGAAGCGAATCTTTCCTACCTGTACTGGGGGATACGCGCGATACCCGATAAACTCATCTTT
V: TRDV1
size: medium-sized
J: TRDJ1
D: TRDD3

CDR3: CACDLIGEATDKLIF
DNA: TGTGCCTGTGACCTGATTGGTGAGGCCACCGATAAACTCATCTTT
V: TRDV2
size: -
J: TRDJ1
D: -

CDR3: CACDTLLGDISDKLIF
DNA: TGTGCCTGTGACACGTTACTGGGGGATATCTCCGATAAACTCATCTTT
V: TRDV2
size: -
J: TRDJ1
D: TRDD3

CDR3: CACDTVARYTDKPIF
DNA: TGTGCCTGTGACACGGTCGCCCGGTACACCGATAAACCCATCTTT
V: TRDV2
size: large
J: TRDJ1
D: -

CDR3: CACDLLGDTGDLSWDTRQMFF
DNA: TGTGCCTGTGACTTACTGGGGGACACGGGGGATCTCTCCTGGGACACCCGACAGATGTTTTTC
V: TRDV2
size: large
J: TRDJ3
D: TRDD3

CDR3: CACDHILGDTTAQLFF
DNA: TGTGCCTGTGACCACATCTTGGGGGATACGACAGCACAACTCTTCTTT
V: TRDV2
size: large
J: TRDJ2
D: TRDD3

CDR3: CACDTLRGEGYADTDKLIF
DNA: TGTGCCTGTGACACCTTAAGAGGTGAGGGATACGCGGACACCGATAAACTCATCTTT
V: TRDV2
size: large
J: TRDJ1
D: TRDD3

CDR3: CACDKLGSDKLIF
DNA: TGTGCCTGTGACAAGCTTGGATCGGATAAACTCATCTTT
V: TRDV2
size: large
J: TRDJ1
D: -

CDR3: CACDILGDTTDKLIF
DNA: TGTGCCTGTGACATACTGGGGGATACGACCGATAAACTCATCTTT
V: TRDV2
size: few
J: TRDJ1
D: TRDD3

CDR3: CACDTLVGPSSYTDKLIF
DNA: TGTGCCTGTGACACACTAGTGGGGCCTTCTTCTTACACCGATAAACTCATCTTT
V: TRDV2
size: -
J: TRDJ1
D: -

CDR3: CACDTWDVLGEPHTDKLIF
DNA: TGTGCCTGTGACACTTGGGACGTACTGGGGGAACCTCACACCGATAAACTCATCTTT
V: TRDV2
size: large
J: TRDJ1
D: TRDD3

CDR3: CACDTVAGDNYGAADKLIF
DNA: TGTGCCTGTGACACCGTCGCTGGGGATAACTACGGGGCTGCCGATAAACTCATCTTT
V: TRDV2
size: hyperexpanded
J: TRDJ1
D: TRDD3

CDR3: CACDTWRPPHTGELGKLIF
DNA: TGTGCCTGTGACACCTGGCGACCTCCACATACGGGGGAACTCGGTAAACTCATCTTT
V: TRDV2
size: -
J: TRDJ1
D: -

CDR3: CACDTLLGVNTDKLIF
DNA: TGTGCCTGTGACACTCTACTGGGGGTTAACACCGATAAACTCATCTTT
V: TRDV2
size: few
J: TRDJ1
D: TRDD3

CDR3: CACVELGATDKLIF
DNA: TGTGCCTGTGTCGAACTGGGGGCCACCGATAAACTCATCTTT
V: TRDV2
size: -
J: TRDJ1
D: TRDD3

CDR3: CACDLIGRRDTDKLIF
DNA: TGTGCCTGTGACCTGATCGGGCGCAGGGACACCGATAAACTCATCTTT
V: TRDV2
size: large
J: TRDJ1
D: -

CDR3: CACDTVLGDRKYTDKLIF
DNA: TGTGCCTGTGACACCGTACTGGGGGATAGGAAGTACACCGATAAACTCATCTTT
V: TRDV2
size: large
J: TRDJ1
D: TRDD3

CDR3: CACGTVGGVTKGLIF
DNA: TGTGCCTGTGGCACCGTTGGGGGGGTGACAAAAGGGCTCATCTTT
V: TRDV2
size: few
J: TRDJ1
D: -

CDR3: CACDTVLGDRETDKLIF
DNA: TGTGCCTGTGACACCGTACTGGGGGATCGAGAAACCGATAAACTCATCTTT
V: TRDV2
size: -
J: TRDJ1
D: TRDD3

CDR3: CACDAVLGGPYTDKLIF
DNA: TGTGCCTGTGACGCCGTACTGGGGGGTCCGTACACCGATAAACTCATCTTT
V: TRDV2
size: -
J: TRDJ1
D: TRDD3

CDR3: CACVELGDQATDKLIF
DNA: TGTGCCTGTGTCGAACTGGGGGACCAGGCCACCGATAAACTCATCTTT
V: TRDV2
size: -
J: TRDJ1
D: TRDD3

CDR3: CACDVLGDTRYTDKLIF
DNA: TGTGCCTGTGATGTACTGGGGGATACGAGATACACCGATAAACTCATCTTT
V: TRDV2
size: few
J: TRDJ1
D: TRDD3

CDR3: CACDTVELGDISDKLIF
DNA: TGTGCCTGTGACACCGTGGAACTGGGGGATATCTCCGATAAACTCATCTTT
V: TRDV2
size: few
J: TRDJ1
D: TRDD3

CDR3: CACDTVLGDTSSWDTRQMFF
DNA: TGTGCCTGTGACACCGTACTGGGGGATACCAGCTCCTGGGACACCCGACAGATGTTTTTC
V: TRDV2
size: few
J: TRDJ3
D: TRDD3

CDR3: CACDVLGDRMYTDKLIF
DNA: TGTGCCTGTGACGTACTGGGGGATAGGATGTACACCGATAAACTCATCTTT
V: TRDV2
size: -
J: TRDJ1
D: TRDD3

CDR3: CACDTVRLLGDASWDTRQMFF
DNA: TGTGCCTGTGACACCGTTCGTCTACTGGGGGATGCCTCCTGGGACACCCGACAGATGTTTTTC
V: TRDV2
size: -
J: TRDJ3
D: TRDD3

CDR3: CACDTVGENFKLIF
DNA: TGTGCCTGTGACACCGTAGGGGAGAACTTTAAACTCATCTTT
V: TRDV2
size: large
J: TRDJ1
D: -

CDR3: CACDPLLGDTRDTDKLIF
DNA: TGTGCCTGTGACCCTCTACTGGGGGATACGCGAGACACCGATAAACTCATCTTT
V: TRDV2
size: few
J: TRDJ1
D: TRDD3

CDR3: CACDPLAVPGTDKLIF
DNA: TGTGCCTGTGATCCTCTCGCGGTGCCGGGGACCGATAAACTCATCTTT
V: TRDV2
size: large
J: TRDJ1
D: -

CDR3: CACDPLGDTTDKLIF
DNA: TGTGCCTGTGACCCCCTGGGGGATACGACCGATAAACTCATCTTT
V: TRDV2
size: few
J: TRDJ1
D: TRDD3